The 28 T cell receptor beta chains reported below all come from one sample, sequenced in a study of blood T cell repertoires in COVID-19. Sequenced by immunoSEQ multiplex PCR; TCRdb stores in-frame clones only, minus some. This table has about 50,000 clones, about four fifths appearing once. Sequenced sample: peripheral blood. The receptor source for this set is a woman older than 75 with acute or convalescent COVID-19.

The rearrangement joins TRBV11-2 to TRBJ1-2, with D unresolved. The CDR3 sequence is 13 residues long. Germline CDR1 and CDR2: SGHAT and FQNNGV. V was cut by 5 bases and J by 4 bases, with 11 bases left in between. CDR3 in amino acids: CASSLNRGYGYTF. In DNA, the CDR3 is TGTGCCAGCAGCCTAAACCGGGGCTATGGCTACACCTTC.

The V and J genes are TRBV28 and TRBJ1-1, with D maybe TRBD1 (5 bases). Trimming pared 8 bases from V and 0 bases from J, leaving 19 bases between. The CDR3 extends over 16 amino acids. The germline V gene encodes CDR1 MDHEN and CDR2 SYDVKM. This CDR3 reads CASPTEGALLNTEAFF. The DNA for the CDR3 is TGTGCCAGCCCCACAGAAGGGGCGCTACTGAACACTGAAGCTTTCTTT.

The rearrangement uses TRBV6-5 and TRBJ1-2; 8 bases align to TRBD1. The CDR3 has 15 residues. Germline assignment: CDR1 MNHEY and CDR2 SVGAGI. The ends lost 6 bases at V and 4 bases at J; junction bases unmatched: 10. CDR3 amino acids: CASSGQGAGIYGYTF. In nucleotides, the CDR3 is TGTGCCAGCAGCGGACAGGGCGCGGGGATCTATGGCTACACCTTC.

Written as DNA, the CDR3 is TGTGCCAGCAGCCACCCGGGTGAAAAACTGTTTTTT. It encodes CASSHPGEKLFF. The chain links TRBV12-3 or TRBV12-4 to TRBJ1-4; D unresolved. This CDR3 comprises 12 residues. Trimming stripped 6 bases from V and 7 bases from J, with 9 bases between.

V and J are TRBV29-1 and TRBJ2-5; 8 bases are a match to TRBD2. Germline V CDR1 and CDR2: SQVTM, ANQGSEA. V gave up 6 bases and J gave up 4 bases; unmatched junction bases: 16. The CDR3 has 16 amino acids. The CDR3 here is CSVRGGSGGLGETQYF. The CDR3 coding sequence is TGCAGCGTCCGCGGGGGGAGCGGGGGCTTAGGAGAGACCCAGTACTTC.

For the CDR3, the DNA is TGCGCCAGCAGCTCCACTAGCGGGGGGCGCCCAACAGATACGCAGTATTTT. It translates to CASSSTSGGRPTDTQYF. The gene calls are TRBV5-1 and TRBJ2-3; 12 bases match TRBD2. J lost 3 bases, V lost 3 bases, and 8 bases had no gene match. Germline CDR1 SGHRS, CDR2 YFSETQ. CDR3 size: 17 residues.

This clone was picked up a small number of times. The chain has TRBV6-4 and TRBJ1-4; 8 nucleotides line up with TRBD1. The CDR3 covers 16 residues. Germline-derived CDR1 and CDR2 are MRHNA and SNTAGT. The V segment lost 5 bases and the J segment 7 bases; nucleotides outside the gene matches: 12. The CDR3 sequence is CASSLSSGTGSEKLFF. The CDR3 DNA reads TGTGCCAGCAGTCTCTCCAGCGGGACAGGATCTGAAAAACTGTTTTTT.

CDR3 nucleotides: TGTGCCACCAGCAGAGATGGAAGCGGGTCCCGGAACACCATATATTTT. Translated: CATSRDGSGSRNTIYF. The chain combines TRBV15 with TRBJ1-3; D unclear. CDR3 length equals 16 residues. The V gene's germline CDR1 is LNHNV and CDR2 YYDKDF (reference sequence). Trimming took 0 bases from V and 7 from J, leaving 16 bases between them.

The V gene is TRBV6-6, the J gene TRBJ2-7, with 9 bases aligning to TRBD1. The CDR3 has 14 amino acids. After removal of 8 bases from V and 2 bases from J, the junction contained 7 bases not matched to a gene. Per germline, CDR1 MNHNY and CDR2 SVGAGI (reference sequence). CDR3 residues: CASCLDRGAYEQYF. CDR3 sequence (DNA): TGTGCCAGCTGCCTCGACAGGGGGGCCTACGAGCAGTACTTC.

The V gene is TRBV2, the J gene TRBJ1-2; possibly TRBD1 for D (6 bases). The CDR3 has 12 residues. V was clipped by 6 bases and J by 5 bases, with 10 bases between them. Looked up from germline, CDR1 is SNHLY and CDR2 is FYNNEI. CDR3 coding DNA: TGTGCCAGCAGGGCTACAGGGTATGGCTACACCTTC. It translates to CASRATGYGYTF. Looking up the rest from reference TRBV2 and TRBJ1-2 gives the full variable domain: EPEVTQTPSHQVTQMGQEVILRCVPISNHLYFYWYRQILGQKVEFLVSFYNNEISEKSEIFDDQFSVERPDGSNFTLKIRSTKLEDSAMYFCASRATGYGYTFGSGTRLTVV.

This sequence joins TRBV18 and TRBJ2-1; D may be TRBD2 (6 bases). Germline-derived CDR1 and CDR2 are KGHSH and LQKENI. This CDR3 is built from 15 residues. Deletions cut 2 bases from V and 8 bases from J, with 16 bases between. The CDR3 sequence is CASSPSSLTGDEQFF. CDR3 DNA sequence: TGTGCCAGCTCACCATCTTCCCTCACGGGGGATGAGCAGTTCTTC.

The chain joins TRBV6-5 to TRBJ1-1; 7 nucleotides line up with TRBD1. The V segment lost 10 bases and the J segment 5 bases; nucleotides outside the gene matches: 13. There are 14 residues in the CDR3. Germline assignment: CDR1 MNHEY and CDR2 SVGAGI. The CDR3 reads CATYKDRLLTEAFF. The CDR3 DNA sequence: TGTGCCACCTACAAGGACAGGTTGTTAACTGAAGCTTTCTTT.

The chain carries TRBV19 and TRBJ1-2; TRBD1 is a possible D gene (5 bases). V lost 5 bases, J lost 6 bases, and 16 bases lay in between. This CDR3 has 14 residues. CDR1 is LNHDA, CDR2 SQIVND, per germline (reference sequence). CDR3 in amino acids: CASSSRVSGDGYTF. The CDR3, as DNA: TGTGCCAGTAGTTCCCGGGTCTCGGGGGATGGCTACACCTTC.

The V and J genes are TRBV12-3 or TRBV12-4 and TRBJ1-1, with unresolved D. Trimming removed 8 bases at V and 3 bases at J, with 13 bases between. CDR3 length: 13 residues. This CDR3 reads CASSSAGDTEAFF. The CDR3 DNA sequence: TGTGCCAGCTCCTCGGCCGGGGACACTGAAGCTTTCTTT.

The chain employs TRBV7-2 and TRBJ1-6; TRBD1 matches at 8 bases. Germline lookup yields CDR1 SGHTA and CDR2 FQGNSA. V lost 1 base to trimming and J lost 7 bases; unmatched junction nucleotides: 6. The CDR3 runs to 16 residues. The CDR3 DNA is TGTGCCAGCAGCTTAGTATGGGACAGGAACAATTCACCCCTCCACTTT. Translating gives CASSLVWDRNNSPLHF.

The V gene is TRBV6-2 or TRBV6-3, the J gene TRBJ1-2; D is possibly TRBD1 (6 bases). Trimming left V 6 bases short and J 5 bases short, with 16 bases between. Germline V CDR1 and CDR2: MNHEY, SVGEGT. CDR3 length equals 14 residues. The CDR3: CASSPFGQTYGYTF. Written as DNA, the CDR3 is TGTGCCAGCAGCCCCTTTGGACAGACTTATGGCTACACCTTC.

The rearrangement joins TRBV19 to TRBJ1-1; D unclear. V lost 7 bases to trimming and J lost 3 bases, with 12 bases between them. Germline-derived CDR1 and CDR2 are LNHDA and SQIVND (reference sequence). The CDR3 is made up of 13 amino acids. CDR3 in DNA: TGTGCCAGTAATAGGAGGGAGGACACTGAAGCTTTCTTT. Its protein is CASNRREDTEAFF.

The rearrangement uses TRBV7-3 and TRBJ2-7; no definite D call. Germline CDR1 is SGHTA and CDR2 is FQGTGA. V lost 2 bases and J 6 bases, leaving 8 bases between the germline ends. The CDR3 length is 12 residues. The CDR3 loop is CASSLSGGEQYF. CDR3 in DNA: TGTGCCAGCAGCTTATCGGGTGGCGAGCAGTACTTC.

The chain employs TRBV3-1 (or the pseudogene TRBV3-2) and TRBJ2-7; TRBD2 matches at 10 bases. Germline V gene data show CDR1 as LGHDT and CDR2 as YNNKEL (reference sequence). The trim removed 1 base at V and 3 bases at J, leaving 3 bases unmatched. This CDR3 comprises 15 residues. The CDR3 loop is CASSQAASGGYEQYF. Written as DNA, the CDR3 is TGTGCCAGCAGCCAAGCCGCTAGCGGGGGCTACGAGCAGTACTTC.

This clone was counted a single time. The chain uses TRBV7-2 and TRBJ2-7, with 8 nucleotides matching TRBD1. The CDR3 is 15 amino acids. Germline CDR1 and CDR2: SGHTA and FQGNSA. Trimming cost V 5 bases and J 5 bases; bases outside gene matches: 11. The CDR3 DNA follows: TGTGCCAGCAGCGGCAGGACAGGGAAGGGGGACGAGCAGTACTTC. As protein: CASSGRTGKGDEQYF.

The rearrangement joins TRBV5-5 to TRBJ1-2; D remains ambiguous. The ends were cut back, 0 bases at V and 8 bases at J, with 11 bases in the middle. The CDR3 is 13 residues long. The V gene's germline CDR1 is SGHKS and CDR2 YYEKEE (reference sequence). The chain's CDR3 is CASSLGGLSGYTF. CDR3 in DNA: TGTGCCAGCAGCTTGGGAGGGTTGTCGGGCTACACCTTC.

J is TRBJ1-3 and V is TRBV2; maybe TRBD1 (6 bases). Trimming removed 8 bases from V and 0 bases from J, with 11 bases in between. This CDR3 is built from 14 residues. Germline CDR1 reads SNHLY; CDR2 reads FYNNEI. As DNA, the CDR3 is TGTGCCAGCGGACAGTACAGCTCTGGAAACACCATATATTTT. Amino acid sequence: CASGQYSSGNTIYF.

The rearrangement joins TRBV2 to TRBJ1-2; 8 nucleotides line up with TRBD1. CDR3 length: 15 residues. Germline values: CDR1 SNHLY, CDR2 FYNNEI. V dropped 3 bases and J dropped 5; count of bases not matched to a gene: 8. The CDR3 region is CASSDLDRGSYGYTF. CDR3 DNA: TGTGCCAGCAGTGACTTAGACAGGGGTAGTTATGGCTACACCTTC.

This chain links TRBV7-9 with TRBJ2-5; D is perhaps TRBD2 (6 bases). CDR1 SEHNR and CDR2 FQNEAQ come from the germline V gene (reference sequence). The CDR3 runs to 18 residues. V was cut by 2 bases and J by 5 bases, with 24 bases left in between. CDR3 coding DNA: TGTGCCAGCAGCTTATTCAACAGCGGTCCCGGGCGGGATGAGACCCAGTACTTC. Residues: CASSLFNSGPGRDETQYF.

V usage is TRBV10-2 and J usage is TRBJ2-7; no clear D gene. Trimming shortened V by 4 bases and J by 3 bases, and 10 bases separated the two germline ends. The CDR3 is made up of 13 amino acids. CDR1 and CDR2 (germline): WSHSY, SAAADI. For the CDR3, the DNA is TGCGCCAGCAGTGTACAGCAAAGCTACGAGCAGTACTTC. Encoded protein: CASSVQQSYEQYF.

This clone appeared a few times. The chain is built from TRBV3-1 (or the pseudogene TRBV3-2) and TRBJ2-3; TRBD2 is a possible D gene (6 bases). Germline-derived CDR1 and CDR2 are LGHDT and YNNKEL (reference sequence). The CDR3 covers 15 residues. V was shortened by 1 base and J by 4 bases, with 12 bases between the two germline ends. The CDR3 here is CASSQAAGRSDTQYF. The CDR3 DNA follows: TGTGCCAGCAGCCAAGCGGCGGGGCGGTCAGATACGCAGTATTTT.

With respect to this clone: Germline is not matched at one junction end, which may reflect a read error. The chain recombines TRBV7-7 with TRBJ2-2, with 8 nucleotides matching TRBD2. This CDR3 is 15 amino acids long. In germline, CDR1 is SSHAT, CDR2 FNYEAQ (reference sequence). This CDR3 reads CASSPGTSATGELFF. The CDR3 region has the DNA TGTGCTAGCAGTCCCGGGACTAGTGCCACCGGGGAGCTGTTTTTT.

This clone was seen a few times. This sequence joins TRBV7-9 and TRBJ2-1; D is possibly TRBD2 (7 bases). Germline CDR1 and CDR2: SEHNR and FQNEAQ (reference sequence). Trimming shortened V by 4 bases and J by 8 bases, and 18 bases separated the two germline ends. The CDR3 spans 15 residues. The CDR3 region has the DNA TGTGCCAGCAGCTACTCGGGGGGCCGGGTCGATGAGCAGTTCTTC. Translated, it gives CASSYSGGRVDEQFF.